The 32 T cell receptor beta chains listed next were all sequenced from one sample in a study of vaccination and CD4 T cells after COVID-19. Sequencing of cultured CD4+ T cell DNA used the Oncomine TCR Beta short-read assay. TCRdb passed the PCR reads through MiXCR, listing each CDR3 protein once. The sample consists of about 20,000 distinct CDR3 sequences, under 70% of them appearing once. Noted treatment: roughly nine-day PBMC culture with coronavirus spike peptide pools or control peptides (ViraFEST assay). Antigens of these TCRs are unknown. Source material: CD4+ T cells from blood, cultured in vitro. The source is a human donor who had recovered from COVID-19.

This clonotype was counted between two and nine times. The rearrangement joins TRBV24-1 to TRBJ1-2; 9 bases agree with TRBD1. Germline V gene lookup returns CDR1 KGHDR and CDR2 SFDVKD. The CDR3 is 15 residues long. V trimming: 5 bases; J trimming: 7 bases; junction bases outside the gene matches: 10. The CDR3 nucleotides are TGTGCCACCAGTGCCCTCGGGACAGGGAGGGGTGGCTACACCTTC. It yields the protein CATSALGTGRGGYTF.

CDR3 region: CASSSRYQPQHF. The CDR3 DNA sequence: TGTGCCAGCAGCAGCAGGTATCAGCCCCAGCATTTT. This rearrangement joins TRBV6-1 to TRBJ1-5; D ambiguous. Trimming took 6 bases from V and 5 from J, leaving 8 bases between them. The CDR3 loop spans 12 amino acids. Germline V lookup: CDR1 MNHNS, CDR2 SASEGT.

This rearrangement joins TRBV7-3 to TRBJ1-2; 7 nucleotides align to TRBD1. Per germline, CDR1 SGHTA and CDR2 FQGTGA. The CDR3 runs 13 residues. V lost 5 bases to trimming and J lost 8 bases; unmatched junction nucleotides: 8. Here the CDR3 reads CASSPGTDIGYTF. CDR3 DNA: TGTGCCAGCAGCCCCGGGACAGACATAGGCTACACCTTC.

The chain recombines TRBV10-3 with TRBJ2-7; 7 bases match TRBD2. Germline assignment: CDR1 ENHRY and CDR2 SYGVKD. This CDR3 has 14 amino acids. The ends lost 10 bases at V and 1 base at J; junction bases unmatched: 10. The CDR3 loop reads CATLRELGSYEQYF. The CDR3 DNA reads TGTGCCACCTTGCGGGAGTTGGGATCCTACGAGCAGTACTTC.

The J gene is TRBJ2-5, the V gene TRBV7-6, with 9 nucleotides matching TRBD1. The germline V gene encodes CDR1 SGHVS and CDR2 FNYEAQ. Trimming cost V 4 bases and J 5 bases; bases outside gene matches: 11. The CDR3 contains 16 residues. CDR3 nucleotide sequence: TGTGCCAGCAGCTCTCACAGGACAGGGGCCACCGAGACCCAGTACTTC. Protein sequence: CASSSHRTGATETQYF.

This clonotype was recorded a few times. The rearrangement joins TRBV20-1 to TRBJ2-5, with 10 bases that match TRBD2. The germline V gene has CDR1 DFQATT and CDR2 SNEGSKA (reference sequence). V was pared by 6 bases and J by 5 bases, with 15 bases of the junction left unmatched. The CDR3 spans 16 residues. The CDR3 is CSANGASGRRLETQYF. CDR3 bases: TGCAGTGCCAACGGGGCTAGCGGGAGACGGTTGGAGACCCAGTACTTC.

V and J are TRBV20-1 and TRBJ1-2; 7 nucleotides match TRBD1. This CDR3 is 13 amino acids long. The germline V gene has CDR1 DFQATT and CDR2 SNEGSKA (reference sequence). V was clipped by 2 bases and J by 4 bases; unmatched bases: 4. The CDR3 reads CSARRDSFYGYTF. The CDR3, as DNA: TGCAGTGCTAGAAGGGACAGCTTCTATGGCTACACCTTC.

This clonotype was counted between two and nine times. The V call is TRBV6-1, the J call TRBJ1-2; unclear D gene. Germline V lookup: CDR1 MNHNS, CDR2 SASEGT. V lost 2 bases, J lost 9 bases, and 16 bases lay in between. The CDR3 has 14 amino acids. In DNA, the CDR3 is TGTGCCAGCAGTGAATTCGGCGGGCAGCGGAGCTACACCTTC. It yields the protein CASSEFGGQRSYTF.

This clonotype occurred a few times. V usage is TRBV20-1 and J usage is TRBJ2-1; 14 nucleotides align to TRBD2. The CDR3 totals 18 residues. V gave up 3 bases and J gave up 0 bases; unmatched junction bases: 7. Germline CDR1 DFQATT, CDR2 SNEGSKA (reference sequence). Here the CDR3 DNA reads TGCAGTGCTAGTCGACTAGCGGGAGGGCCGAGCTCCTACAATGAGCAGTTCTTC. This sequence encodes CSASRLAGGPSSYNEQFF.

The chain employs TRBV7-9 and TRBJ2-1, with TRBD1 matching over 7 bases. The CDR3 sequence is 15 residues long. V lost 3 bases to trimming and J lost 7 bases; unmatched junction nucleotides: 9. Germline V CDR1 and CDR2: SEHNR, FQNEAQ (reference sequence). The CDR3 loop reads CASSLSQGQLNEQFF. DNA for the CDR3: TGTGCCAGCAGCTTGTCCCAGGGACAGCTGAATGAGCAGTTCTTC.

The chain recombines TRBV11-2 with TRBJ1-1, with D possibly matching TRBD1 (5 bases). V shed 1 base and J shed 12 bases, with 24 bases lying between them. Germline V gene data show CDR1 as SGHAT and CDR2 as FQNNGV. The CDR3 has 16 residues. The CDR3 DNA reads as TGTGCCAGCAGCTTAGGACAGCCTACATTCCGTGAATTTACTTTCTTT. Its translation: CASSLGQPTFREFTFF.

The chain links TRBV7-2 to TRBJ2-5; the match to TRBD2 covers 8 bases. Per germline, CDR1 SGHTA and CDR2 FQGNSA. The CDR3 covers 15 residues. With V trimmed by 1 base and J by 5 bases, 6 bases remained unmatched. The CDR3 loop is CASSLDSGEGETQYF. The DNA of the CDR3 is TGTGCCAGCAGCTTAGATAGCGGGGAAGGGGAGACCCAGTACTTC.

V usage is TRBV11-2 and J usage is TRBJ1-2; D not resolved. Germline V lookup: CDR1 SGHAT, CDR2 FQNNGV. V was trimmed by 5 bases and J by 2 bases, leaving 12 bases between them. The CDR3 length is 14 residues. The DNA of the CDR3 is TGTGCCAGCAGCCTCTCGGTAGGGAACTATGGCTACACCTTC. This codes for CASSLSVGNYGYTF.

In nucleotides, the CDR3 is TGCAGTTTTAGCCCGGGGACAGGGTCCTACGAGCAGTACTTC. It encodes CSFSPGTGSYEQYF. The chain recombines TRBV20-1 with TRBJ2-7; TRBD1 matches 9 bases. The CDR3 totals 14 residues. The V and J ends lost 8 bases and 1 base, in that order; junction bases with no gene match: 9. The V gene's germline CDR1 is DFQATT and CDR2 SNEGSKA (reference sequence).

This sequence joins TRBV10-1 and TRBJ2-5; TRBD1 agrees at 8 bases. Germline V CDR1 and CDR2: WNHNN, SYGVQD (reference sequence). The CDR3 is made up of 17 amino acids. With V trimmed by 0 bases and J by 7 bases, 13 bases remained unmatched. The chain's CDR3 is CASSESLSTGVGATQYF. CDR3 DNA: TGCGCCAGCAGTGAGTCCCTTTCGACAGGGGTCGGAGCGACCCAGTACTTC.

V and J are TRBV20-1 and TRBJ1-2; 9 bases agree with TRBD1. The V gene's germline CDR1 is DFQATT and CDR2 SNEGSKA (reference sequence). J was trimmed by 7 bases and V by 6 bases; bases with no gene match: 6. There are 12 residues in the CDR3. The CDR3 DNA reads as TGCAGTGCGCAGGGACAGGGTGGTGGCTACACCTTC. It is translated as CSAQGQGGGYTF.

The chain couples TRBV11-2 to TRBJ1-1; D not resolved. V lost 2 bases and J 3 bases, leaving 10 bases between the germline ends. The CDR3 consists of 14 residues. Germline lookup yields CDR1 SGHAT and CDR2 FQNNGV. The CDR3 DNA is TGTGCCAGCAGCTTAATCAATTCGGACACTGAAGCTTTCTTT. Translated: CASSLINSDTEAFF.

This clonotype has only a few counts. The gene calls are TRBV6-2 or TRBV6-3 and TRBJ2-3; 10 nucleotides line up with TRBD2. The CDR3 spans 14 residues. CDR1 and CDR2 (germline): MNHEY, SVGEGT. V was pared by 8 bases and J by 7 bases, with 9 bases of the junction left unmatched. The CDR3 protein is CASEAGGLLNTQYF. CDR3 nucleotides: TGTGCCAGCGAAGCGGGAGGGCTATTAAATACGCAGTATTTT.

V is TRBV24-1 and J is TRBJ2-5; no clear D. Germline values: CDR1 KGHDR, CDR2 SFDVKD. The length of the CDR3 is 15 residues. V lost 2 bases to trimming and J lost 3 bases, with 12 bases between them. Here the CDR3 reads CATSDSGATKETQYF. As DNA, the CDR3 is TGTGCCACCAGTGATTCGGGTGCCACCAAAGAGACCCAGTACTTC.

This clonotype counts as medium-sized. This chain joins TRBV19 and TRBJ1-1; D is ambiguous. Germline V gives CDR1 LNHDA, CDR2 SQIVND (reference sequence). This CDR3 comprises 17 residues. The germline V and J ends were trimmed by 3 bases and 0 bases, with 17 bases remaining between them. CDR3 coding DNA: TGTGCCAGTAGTATTAAGGGTAGATCCACCATGAACACTGAAGCTTTCTTT. It yields the protein CASSIKGRSTMNTEAFF.

Only a few counts were recorded for this clonotype. This chain uses TRBV7-3 with TRBJ2-2; no firm D call. This CDR3 is built from 15 residues. Germline V gene data show CDR1 as SGHTA and CDR2 as FQGTGA. With 5 bases removed from V and 0 bases from J, the gap between germline ends came to 10 bases. CDR3 residues: CASSPRTTNTGELFF. DNA of the CDR3: TGTGCCAGCAGCCCGCGGACGACGAACACCGGGGAGCTGTTTTTT.

This chain links TRBV2 with TRBJ1-1; 10 bases agree with TRBD1. In germline, CDR1 is SNHLY, CDR2 FYNNEI. V trimming: 7 bases; J trimming: 6 bases; junction bases outside the gene matches: 8. This CDR3 spans 14 amino acids. CDR3 nucleotide sequence: TGTGCCAGCAAAAGCGGGACAGGGGTGCCTGAAGCTTTCTTT. This codes for CASKSGTGVPEAFF.

The V and J genes are TRBV20-1 and TRBJ2-1, with D possibly matching TRBD2 (5 bases). CDR3 length: 16 residues. Per the germline V gene, CDR1 is DFQATT and CDR2 is SNEGSKA (reference sequence). The V end lost 2 bases, the J end lost 0 bases, and 14 bases lay between the germline ends. This CDR3 reads CSARPRGTSSYNEQFF. The CDR3 coding sequence is TGCAGTGCTAGACCTCGGGGAACTAGCTCCTACAATGAGCAGTTCTTC.

V gene TRBV30 combines with J gene TRBJ2-5, with a possible D match to TRBD1 (5 bases). Trimming removed 0 bases at V and 5 bases at J, with 16 bases between. This CDR3 has 15 residues. In germline, CDR1 is GTSNPN, CDR2 SVGIG (reference sequence). The CDR3 loop reads CAWSVRSGQKETQYF. In nucleotides, the CDR3 is TGTGCCTGGAGTGTACGGTCAGGACAAAAGGAGACCCAGTACTTC.

The rearrangement joins TRBV5-4 to TRBJ1-5; D is uncertain. The V end was cut by 3 bases, the J end by 8 bases, with 9 bases between. Per the germline V gene, CDR1 is SGHNT and CDR2 is YYREEE (reference sequence). The CDR3 consists of 12 residues. The CDR3 nucleotides read TGTGCCAGCAGCTCTCGCTGGGAGCCCCAGCATTTT. Encoded protein: CASSSRWEPQHF.

The chain is built from TRBV7-8 and TRBJ2-2, with 10 bases fitting TRBD2. Germline CDR1 reads SGHVS; CDR2 reads FQNEAQ. The junction had 7 bases not matched to a gene; V was cut back by 7 bases and J by 5 bases. The CDR3 runs to 15 residues. The CDR3 bases are TGTGCCAGCACCATTATAGCGGGAGGAACCGGGGAGCTGTTTTTT. Protein product: CASTIIAGGTGELFF. Complete variable domain (other parts from reference TRBV7-8 and TRBJ2-2): GAGVSQSPRYKVAKRGQDVALRCDPISGHVSLFWYQQALGQGPEFLTYFQNEAQLDKSGLPSDRFFAERPEGSVSTLKIQRTQQEDSAVYLCASTIIAGGTGELFFGEGSRLTVL.

The V and J genes are TRBV9 and TRBJ2-2, with 8 bases fitting TRBD1. In germline, CDR1 is SGDLS, CDR2 YYNGEE. CDR3 length equals 16 residues. After removal of 0 bases from V and 5 bases from J, the junction contained 6 bases not matched to a gene. The CDR3 nucleotides are TGTGCCAGCAGCGTAGCGGGACAGGTGGTTACCGGGGAGCTGTTTTTT. It codes for CASSVAGQVVTGELFF.

The chain recombines TRBV27 with TRBJ1-1; D unresolved. Germline CDR1 and CDR2: MNHEY and SMNVEV (reference sequence). This CDR3 has 14 amino acids. V lost 5 bases and J 1 base, leaving 11 bases between the germline ends. The CDR3 reads CASSPFSPNTEAFF. The CDR3 bases are TGTGCCAGCAGTCCGTTTAGCCCGAACACTGAAGCTTTCTTT.

This chain uses TRBV24-1 with TRBJ2-1, with 8 nucleotides matching TRBD2. With 3 bases clipped from V and 6 bases from J, the junction kept 9 bases outside the gene matches. The CDR3 is 16 amino acids. The germline V gene encodes CDR1 KGHDR and CDR2 SFDVKD. The CDR3 bases are TGTGCCACCAGTGATCCCGGGACTAGTCGAATCAATGAGCAGTTCTTC. This codes for CATSDPGTSRINEQFF.

This clonotype has a single count. The rearrangement uses TRBV28 and TRBJ1-2, with D perhaps TRBD1 (6 bases). Trimming stripped 2 bases from V and 8 bases from J, with 18 bases between. This CDR3 spans 15 amino acids. Germline CDR1 MDHEN, CDR2 SYDVKM. The CDR3 region is CASSLSGWGARGYTF. For the CDR3, the DNA is TGTGCCAGCAGTTTAAGCGGTTGGGGGGCCCGGGGCTACACCTTC.

As regards this clonotype: An end of the junction does not agree with germline; a read error may underlie this. The V and J genes are TRBV5-4 and TRBJ2-5; 10 bases map to TRBD1. Germline CDR1 and CDR2: SGHNT and YYREEE (reference sequence). The CDR3 is 14 residues long. The CDR3 DNA reads as TGTGCTAGCAGCCTGGACAGGGGGACAGAGACCCAGTACTTC. Its protein product is CASSLDRGTETQYF.

This sequence joins TRBV18 and TRBJ1-5, with unresolved D. With 1 base removed from V and 5 bases from J, the gap between germline ends came to 6 bases. Germline V CDR1 and CDR2: KGHSH, LQKENI. The CDR3 totals 13 residues. This chain's CDR3 is CASSPRQDQPQHF. CDR3 DNA sequence: TGTGCCAGCTCACCACGCCAGGATCAGCCCCAGCATTTT.